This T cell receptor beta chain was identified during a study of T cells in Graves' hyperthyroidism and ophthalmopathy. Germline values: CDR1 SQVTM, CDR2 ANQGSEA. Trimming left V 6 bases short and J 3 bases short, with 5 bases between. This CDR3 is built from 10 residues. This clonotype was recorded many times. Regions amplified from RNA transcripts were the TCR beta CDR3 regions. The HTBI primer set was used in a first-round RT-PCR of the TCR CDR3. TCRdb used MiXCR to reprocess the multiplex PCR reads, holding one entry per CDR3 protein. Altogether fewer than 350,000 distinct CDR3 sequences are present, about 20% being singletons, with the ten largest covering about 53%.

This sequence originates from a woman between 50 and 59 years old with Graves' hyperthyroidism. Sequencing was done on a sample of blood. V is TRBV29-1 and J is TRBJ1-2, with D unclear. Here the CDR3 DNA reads TGCAGCGTCTGGGACTATGGCTACACCTTC. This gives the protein CSVWDYGYTF.